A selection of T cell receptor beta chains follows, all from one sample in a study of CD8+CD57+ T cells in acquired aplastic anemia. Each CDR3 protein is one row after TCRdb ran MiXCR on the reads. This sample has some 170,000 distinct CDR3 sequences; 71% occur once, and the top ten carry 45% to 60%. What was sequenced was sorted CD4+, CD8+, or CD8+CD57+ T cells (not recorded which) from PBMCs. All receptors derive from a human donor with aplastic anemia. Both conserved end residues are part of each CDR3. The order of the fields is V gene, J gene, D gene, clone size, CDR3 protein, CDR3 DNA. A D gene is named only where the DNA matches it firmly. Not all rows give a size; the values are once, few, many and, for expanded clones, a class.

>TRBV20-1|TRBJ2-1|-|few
CSARSLGGNEQFF
TGCAGTGCTAGATCGCTCGGGGGCAATGAGCAGTTCTTC
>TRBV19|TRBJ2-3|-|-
CASTSVETDTQYF
-
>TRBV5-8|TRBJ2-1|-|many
CASSPSDSGPYNEQFF
TGTGCCAGCAGCCCGTCTGATAGCGGTCCCTACAATGAGCAGTTCTTC
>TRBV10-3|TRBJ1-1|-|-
CAISEPNGCTEAFF
TGTGCCATCAGTGAGCCCAATGGGTGCACTGAAGCTTTCTTT
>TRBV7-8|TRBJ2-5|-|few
CASSLRLAETQYF
TGTGCCAGCAGCTTGCGGCTAGCGGAGACCCAGTACTTC
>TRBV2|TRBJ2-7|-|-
CASNPGPVHEQYF
TGTGCCAGCAACCCCGGGCCGGTCCATGAGCAGTACTTC
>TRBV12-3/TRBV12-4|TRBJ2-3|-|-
CASSLGWNTQYF
TGTGCCAGCAGTTTAGGCTGGAATACGCAGTATTTT
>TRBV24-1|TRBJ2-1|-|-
CATSDLPYTTGESSYNEQFF
TGTGCCACCAGTGATTTGCCCTACACGACAGGTGAGAGCTCCTACAATGAGCAGTTCTTC
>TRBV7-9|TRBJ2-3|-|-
CASSFPPDTQYF
TGTGCCAGCAGCTTTCCGCCAGATACGCAGTATTTT
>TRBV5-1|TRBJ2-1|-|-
CAGSLDVRYNEQFF
TGCGCCGGCAGCTTGGACGTAAGATACAATGAGCAGTTCTTC
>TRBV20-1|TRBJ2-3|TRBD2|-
CSARLAGGGDTQYF
TGCAGTGCTAGACTTGCGGGAGGAGGGGATACGCAGTATTTT
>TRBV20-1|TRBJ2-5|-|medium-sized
CSARGGYDGMETQYF
TGCAGTGCTAGAGGGGGGTACGACGGGATGGAGACCCAGTACTTC
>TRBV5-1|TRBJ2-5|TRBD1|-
CASSRQGSPQETQYF
TGCGCCAGCAGCAGACAGGGAAGCCCCCAAGAGACCCAGTACTTC
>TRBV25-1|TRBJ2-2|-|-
CASSDRVVTGELFF
TGTGCCAGCAGTGACAGGGTTGTCACCGGGGAGCTGTTTTTT
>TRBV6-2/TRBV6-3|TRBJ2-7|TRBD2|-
CASRLLAGGQDEQYF
TGTGCCAGCAGACTTCTAGCGGGAGGGCAGGACGAGCAGTACTTC
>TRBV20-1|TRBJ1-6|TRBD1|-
CSARDRVVSPLHF
TGCAGTGCGAGAGACAGGGTGGTATCACCCCTCCACTTT
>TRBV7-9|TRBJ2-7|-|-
CASSRVISYEQYF
TGTGCCAGCAGCAGGGTCATCTCCTACGAGCAGTACTTC
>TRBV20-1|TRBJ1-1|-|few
CSATAVNTEAFF
TGCAGTGCAACAGCGGTGAACACTGAAGCTTTCTTT
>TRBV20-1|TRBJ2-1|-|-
CSARDPNADEQFF
TGCAGTGCTAGAGATCCGAATGCCGATGAGCAGTTCTTC
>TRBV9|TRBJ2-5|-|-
CASTPGPAGTQYF
TGTGCCAGCACCCCCGGCCCGGCGGGGACCCAGTACTTC
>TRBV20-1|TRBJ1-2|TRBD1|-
CSASGDRETNYGYTF
TGCAGTGCCTCCGGGGACAGGGAGACTAACTATGGCTACACCTTC
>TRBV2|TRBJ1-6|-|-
CASLRDGNSPLHF
TGTGCCAGCCTCCGGGACGGCAATTCACCCCTCCACTTT
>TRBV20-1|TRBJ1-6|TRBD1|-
CSASPQGAGYSPLHF
TGCAGTGCTAGCCCACAGGGGGCGGGTTATTCACCCCTCCACTTT
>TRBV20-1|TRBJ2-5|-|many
CSARDGDSGTQYF
TGCAGTGCTAGAGATGGCGACTCTGGGACCCAGTACTTC